These T cell receptor beta chains were read from a single sample in a study of shared clonotypes between healthy human individuals. TCRdb's table, derived via immunoSEQ multiplex PCR, lists solely in-frame clones and lacks some. Of under 2.5 million clones in the sample, 85% to 95% were seen once. Sequencing input: naive CD4+ T cells from PBMCs. These receptors were taken from a young man in good health. Some clones in this sample may be carry-over from other donors' samples. CDR3s include the opening cysteine and the closing phenylalanine or tryptophan. D genes are given only for firm matches. Where a row states a size, it is once, few, many or the class of an expanded clone; other rows omit it.

v_call	j_call	d_call	cdr3_length	clone_size	cdr3_aa	cdr3_nt
TRBV7-3	TRBJ2-3	NA	17	NA	CASSSYRAARGADTQYF	TGTGCCAGCAGCTCTTATCGGGCCGCCAGGGGGGCAGATACGCAGTATTTT
TRBV4-2	TRBJ2-3	TRBD2	17	NA	CASSPGLAGGGTDTQYF	TGTGCCAGCAGCCCGGGACTAGCGGGGGGAGGGACAGATACGCAGTATTTT
TRBV25-1	TRBJ1-5	NA	14	few	CASSSGSGDQPQHF	TGTGCCAGCAGCTCAGGGTCTGGTGATCAGCCCCAGCATTTT
TRBV18	TRBJ2-3	TRBD2	15	NA	CASSPAREGTDTQYF	TGTGCCAGCTCACCGGCGCGGGAGGGCACAGATACGCAGTATTTT
TRBV6-5	TRBJ1-1	TRBD1	11	few	CASSQDRDAFF	TGTGCCAGCAGTCAGGACAGGGACGCTTTCTTT
TRBV2	TRBJ1-4	NA	13	NA	CASRYRFGEKLFF	TGTGCCAGCAGATACAGGTTCGGGGAAAAACTGTTTTTT
TRBV10-3	TRBJ2-5	TRBD2	16	NA	CAISESTREGRETQYF	TGTGCCATCAGTGAGTCGACGAGGGAGGGTCGGGAGACCCAGTACTTC
TRBV13	TRBJ1-1	NA	16	NA	CASSLGGGLLNTEAFF	TGTGCCAGCAGCTTAGGAGGGGGGCTATTGAACACTGAAGCTTTCTTT
TRBV27	TRBJ2-1	TRBD2	15	NA	CASSLSREGHDEQFF	TGTGCCAGCAGTTTATCGCGGGAGGGCCACGATGAGCAGTTCTTC
TRBV25-1	TRBJ1-6	TRBD1	15	NA	CASSELGQTNSPLHF	TGTGCCAGCAGTGAATTGGGACAGACAAATTCACCCCTCCACTTT
TRBV7-2	TRBJ1-3	NA	14	NA	CASSSWGAGNTIYF	TGTGCCAGCAGCTCGTGGGGGGCTGGAAACACCATATATTTT
TRBV28	TRBJ1-1	NA	11	NA	CATWRHTEAFF	TGTGCCACATGGCGGCACACTGAAGCTTTCTTT
TRBV18	TRBJ1-5	TRBD1	15	NA	CASSQTGTGVQPQHF	TGTGCCAGCTCACAGACCGGGACAGGGGTTCAGCCCCAGCATTTT
TRBV30	TRBJ2-1	NA	15	NA	CAWATGKELDNEQFF	TGTGCCTGGGCAACAGGGAAAGAGCTCGATAATGAGCAGTTCTTC
TRBV7-8	TRBJ2-1	TRBD2	12	NA	CASSDRGDEQFF	TGTGCCAGCTCGGATCGGGGGGATGAGCAGTTCTTC
TRBV5-4	TRBJ2-2	NA	15	NA	CASSFAQGMFGELFF	TGTGCCAGCAGCTTCGCCCAGGGCATGTTCGGGGAGCTGTTTTTT
TRBV5-1	TRBJ2-3	NA	15	NA	CASSGPSWSTDTQYF	TGCGCCAGCAGCGGCCCTAGCTGGAGCACAGATACGCAGTATTTT
TRBV5-1	TRBJ2-7	TRBD1	14	NA	CASSPQGAGYEQYF	TGCGCCAGCAGCCCACAGGGGGCTGGCTACGAGCAGTACTTC
TRBV19	TRBJ1-6	TRBD1	15	NA	CASSFQGAYNSPLHF	TGTGCCAGTAGTTTCCAGGGGGCCTATAATTCACCCCTCCACTTT
TRBV9	TRBJ2-1	TRBD2	16	NA	CASSALAGVPNNEQFF	TGTGCCAGCAGCGCCTTAGCGGGAGTTCCAAACAATGAGCAGTTCTTC
TRBV7-2	TRBJ2-5	TRBD2	15	NA	CASSPRTSGKETQYF	TGTGCCAGCAGCCCCCGGACTAGCGGAAAAGAGACCCAGTACTTC
TRBV4-1	TRBJ1-4	NA	16	NA	CASSQGARQGGEKLFF	TGCGCCAGCAGCCAAGGAGCTCGGCAGGGAGGCGAAAAACTGTTTTTT
TRBV15	TRBJ2-6	NA	18	once	CATSRNRNIYSGANVLTF	TGTGCCACCAGCAGGAACAGGAACATCTACTCTGGGGCCAACGTCCTGACTTTC
TRBV28	TRBJ2-7	TRBD2	18	NA	CASRSRGLAGRLTYEQYF	TGTGCCAGCAGATCCCGAGGGCTAGCGGGGAGATTAACCTACGAGCAGTACTTC
TRBV25-1	TRBJ2-3	NA	15	NA	CASSGGAGVPDTQYF	TGTGCCAGCAGTGGCGGTGCAGGGGTCCCAGATACGCAGTATTTT
TRBV7-2	TRBJ2-1	NA	15	NA	CASSLAWQARHEQFF	TGTGCCAGCAGCTTAGCCTGGCAGGCTCGGCATGAGCAGTTCTTC
TRBV10-3	TRBJ2-1	TRBD2	15	NA	CAISRGTSVINEQFF	TGTGCCATCAGTAGAGGGACTAGCGTAATCAATGAGCAGTTCTTC
TRBV29-1	TRBJ1-3	NA	13	few	CSVEGTAGNTIYF	TGCAGCGTTGAAGGGACAGCTGGAAACACCATATATTTT
TRBV6-6	TRBJ2-7	TRBD1	16	NA	CASSYSPGQGQVEQYF	TGTGCCAGCAGTTACTCCCCAGGACAGGGTCAGGTCGAGCAGTACTTC
TRBV5-1	TRBJ2-7	TRBD1	14	NA	CASSLLGQAHEQYF	TGCGCCAGCAGCTTGCTCGGACAGGCTCACGAGCAGTACTTC
TRBV7-2	TRBJ1-5	TRBD1	14	once	CASSLWGQHQPQHF	TGTGCCAGCAGCTTATGGGGACAGCATCAGCCCCAGCATTTT
TRBV9	TRBJ2-2	NA	14	NA	CASSVVPNTGELFF	TGTGCCAGCAGCGTAGTTCCCAACACCGGGGAGCTGTTTTTT
TRBV6-5	TRBJ1-3	NA	15	NA	CASSRSRVAGNTIYF	TGTGCCAGCAGTAGGTCAAGGGTCGCTGGAAACACCATATATTTT
TRBV6-1	TRBJ1-2	NA	15	NA	CASRDLGQTYYGYTF	TGTGCCAGCAGGGACCTCGGACAGACTTACTATGGCTACACCTTC
TRBV27	TRBJ2-7	NA	13	once	CASSLGSTYEQYF	TGTGCCAGCAGTTTGGGCAGTACCTACGAGCAGTACTTC
TRBV5-1	TRBJ1-1	NA	14	few	CASSPGRGNTEAFF	TGCGCCAGCAGCCCGGGACGGGGGAACACTGAAGCTTTCTTT
TRBV5-1	TRBJ1-2	TRBD1	15	NA	CASRGTGGRGYGYTF	TGCGCCAGCAGAGGGACAGGGGGCCGGGGCTATGGCTACACCTTC
TRBV28	TRBJ2-2	NA	15	NA	CASRAEETNTGELFF	TGTGCCAGCCGGGCGGAGGAAACGAACACCGGGGAGCTGTTTTTT
TRBV18	TRBJ2-5	TRBD2	15	NA	CASTASGGSQETQYF	TGTGCCAGCACCGCTAGCGGAGGGAGTCAAGAGACCCAGTACTTC
TRBV28	TRBJ1-1	NA	15	NA	CASSYYVGAGTEAFF	TGTGCCAGCAGCTATTACGTGGGGGCGGGAACTGAAGCTTTCTTT
TRBV7-8	TRBJ2-5	NA	11	NA	CASSVQETQYF	TGTGCCAGCAGCGTCCAAGAGACCCAGTACTTC
TRBV28	TRBJ2-5	NA	13	NA	CASSNSRLETQYF	TGTGCCAGCAGCAACAGTCGCCTCGAGACCCAGTACTTC
TRBV18	TRBJ1-2	TRBD1	16	once	CASSGSVGTASYGYTF	TGTGCCAGCTCAGGCTCCGTCGGGACAGCTTCATATGGCTACACCTTC